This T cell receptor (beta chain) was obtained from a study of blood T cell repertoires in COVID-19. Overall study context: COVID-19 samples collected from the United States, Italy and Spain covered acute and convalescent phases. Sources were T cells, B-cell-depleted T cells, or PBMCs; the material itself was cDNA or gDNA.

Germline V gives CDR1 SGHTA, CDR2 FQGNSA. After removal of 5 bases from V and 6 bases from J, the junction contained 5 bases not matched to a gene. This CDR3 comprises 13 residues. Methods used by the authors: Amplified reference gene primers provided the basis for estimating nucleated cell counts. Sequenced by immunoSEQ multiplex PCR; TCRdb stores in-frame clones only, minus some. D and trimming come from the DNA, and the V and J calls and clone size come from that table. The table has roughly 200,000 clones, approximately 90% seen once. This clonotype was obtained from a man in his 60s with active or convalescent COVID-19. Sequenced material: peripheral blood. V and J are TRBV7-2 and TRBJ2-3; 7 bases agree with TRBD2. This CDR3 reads CASSRPGGDTQYF. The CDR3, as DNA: TGTGCCAGCAGCCGGCCCGGGGGGGATACGCAGTATTTT.